This is a list of T cell receptor beta chains from one sample in a study of monozygotic twins with inflammatory bowel disease. TCRdb reprocessed the 5' RACE reads, with one entry per CDR3 protein and no DNA. The ten most abundant clones cover approximately 2.8% of a sample with more than 300,000 distinct CDR3 sequences. The material sequenced was blood. The receptors come from a human donor with ulcerative colitis or Crohn's disease, or a healthy co-twin of an affected twin (not recorded which). The CDR3 runs from the conserved cysteine through the conserved F or W.

v_gene	j_gene	CDR3aa
TRBV6-2/TRBV6-3	TRBJ1-5	CASSYARRQLNQPQHF
TRBV4-2	TRBJ1-4	CASSKPPEEKLFF
TRBV7-9	TRBJ2-5	CASSLGQGWDETQYF
TRBV5-1	TRBJ2-1	CASSLVGGYNEQFF
TRBV7-2	TRBJ2-3	CASSLRDGTSISVTQYF
TRBV7-3	TRBJ2-1	CASSFAPGTGSYNEQFF
TRBV3-1	TRBJ2-5	CASRRRHGAQYF
TRBV5-1	TRBJ2-7	CASRLGTGNFEQYF
TRBV4-2	TRBJ2-7	CASSQDGTGSYEQYF
TRBV20-1	TRBJ1-6	CSASLGEFSNSPLHF
TRBV28	TRBJ2-1	CASSPHQGRSSYNEQFF
TRBV12-3/TRBV12-4	TRBJ1-5	CASSHIQGGVGQPQHF
TRBV30	TRBJ2-1	CAWIEESSYNEQFF
TRBV7-2	TRBJ2-5	CASSFSGGVETQYF
TRBV6-2/TRBV6-3	TRBJ1-2	CASSYLFLVDRNGYTF
TRBV28	TRBJ2-2	CAAQGANTGELFF
TRBV10-3	TRBJ2-3	CAISEGGTGLDTQYF
TRBV3-1	TRBJ2-7	CASTSLGVGEQYF
TRBV5-1	TRBJ2-7	CASSSSITGFSYEQYF
TRBV6-2/TRBV6-3	TRBJ1-1	CASRRGTGGRTEAFF
TRBV5-1	TRBJ1-1	CASSLPPQTEAFF
TRBV11-2	TRBJ2-1	CASSSLAGGFNEQFF
TRBV12-3/TRBV12-4	TRBJ1-5	CASSRDPAQPQHF
TRBV21-1	TRBJ2-3	CASSLRGSGDTQYF
TRBV4-1	TRBJ2-1	CASSQDPGQGTNEQFF
TRBV9	TRBJ2-3	CASSVAGGPDTQYF
TRBV20-1	TRBJ2-1	CSAGGLAGEYNEQFF
TRBV7-2	TRBJ1-4	CASTGGGEKLFF
TRBV30	TRBJ1-4	CAWSVGTTQNEKLFF
TRBV7-2	TRBJ2-1	CATPPTGTGGYNEQFF
TRBV14	TRBJ2-7	CASSHTPYEQYF
TRBV11-2	TRBJ2-3	CASSLDGLAGSTDTQYF
TRBV4-3	TRBJ1-6	CASSQITDSPLHF
TRBV28	TRBJ2-6	CASNPGASGANVLTF
TRBV4-1	TRBJ1-5	CASSRRSDGGRDQPQHF
TRBV3-1	TRBJ2-7	CASTLGQGAYEQYF
TRBV19	TRBJ1-5	CASSSFSNQPQHF
TRBV20-1	TRBJ1-5	CSAGGRGLGNQPQHF
TRBV9	TRBJ2-3	CASSVWGSADTQYF
TRBV20-1	TRBJ1-6	CSARSPGRDSPLHF
TRBV7-8	TRBJ1-5	CASSLGQGVRPQHF
TRBV29-1	TRBJ2-7	CSVEEGTVTYEQYF
TRBV11-3	TRBJ2-7	CASARDSSYEQYF
TRBV15	TRBJ1-4	CATSRPNTGGEKLFF
TRBV7-7	TRBJ2-3	CASSLEFGTDTQYF
TRBV6-5	TRBJ1-2	CASSYSITQILYGYTF
TRBV21-1	TRBJ2-7	CASRGFGRCPYYEQYF
TRBV9	TRBJ2-7	CASSVGGTVREQYF
TRBV5-6	TRBJ1-3	CASTLGGSSGNTIYF
TRBV29-1	TRBJ2-5	CSVGLAAKTQYF
TRBV12-3/TRBV12-4	TRBJ2-2	CASSLQRVWVEELFF
TRBV6-2/TRBV6-3	TRBJ1-1	CASSLHGSGNTEAFF
TRBV5-8	TRBJ1-4	CASNRQANEKLFF